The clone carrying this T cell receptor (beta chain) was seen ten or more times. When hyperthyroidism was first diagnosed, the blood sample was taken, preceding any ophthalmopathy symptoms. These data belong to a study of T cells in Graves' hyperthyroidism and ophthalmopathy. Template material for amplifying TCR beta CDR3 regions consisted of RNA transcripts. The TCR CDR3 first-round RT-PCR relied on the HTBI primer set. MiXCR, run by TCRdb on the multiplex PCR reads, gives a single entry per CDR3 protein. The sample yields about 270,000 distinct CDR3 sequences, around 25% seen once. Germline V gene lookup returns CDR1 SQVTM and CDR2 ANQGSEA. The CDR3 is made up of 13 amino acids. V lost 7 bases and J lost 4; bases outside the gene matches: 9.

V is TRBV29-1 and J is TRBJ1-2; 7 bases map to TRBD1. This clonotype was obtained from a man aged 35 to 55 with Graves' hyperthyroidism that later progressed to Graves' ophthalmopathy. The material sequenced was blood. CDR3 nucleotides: TGCAGCGCCTACAGGGGAGACGGCTATGGCTACACCTTC. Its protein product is CSAYRGDGYGYTF.